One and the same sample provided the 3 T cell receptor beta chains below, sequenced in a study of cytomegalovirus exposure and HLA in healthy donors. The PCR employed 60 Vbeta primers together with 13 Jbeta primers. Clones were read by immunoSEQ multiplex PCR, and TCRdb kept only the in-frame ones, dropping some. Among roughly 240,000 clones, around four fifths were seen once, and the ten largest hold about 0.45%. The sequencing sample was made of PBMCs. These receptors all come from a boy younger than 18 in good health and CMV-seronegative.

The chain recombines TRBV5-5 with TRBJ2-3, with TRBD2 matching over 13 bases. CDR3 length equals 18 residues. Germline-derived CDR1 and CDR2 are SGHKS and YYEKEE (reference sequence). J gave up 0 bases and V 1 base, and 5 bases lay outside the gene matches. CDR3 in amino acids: CASSLSTSGGPSTDTQYF. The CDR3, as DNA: TGTGCCAGCAGCTTGTCGACTAGCGGGGGGCCCAGCACAGATACGCAGTATTTT.

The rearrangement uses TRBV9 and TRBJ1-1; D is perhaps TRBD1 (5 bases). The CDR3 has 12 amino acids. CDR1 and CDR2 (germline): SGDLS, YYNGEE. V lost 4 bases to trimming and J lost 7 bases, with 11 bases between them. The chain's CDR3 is CASSPRGGEAFF. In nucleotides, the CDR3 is TGTGCCAGCAGCCCACGGGGGGGTGAAGCTTTCTTT. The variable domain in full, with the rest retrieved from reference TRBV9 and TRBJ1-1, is DSGVTQTPKHLITATGQRVTLRCSPRSGDLSVYWYQQSLDQGLQFLIQYYNGEERAKGNILERFSAQQFPDLHSELNLSSLELGDSALYFCASSPRGGEAFFGQGTRLTVV.

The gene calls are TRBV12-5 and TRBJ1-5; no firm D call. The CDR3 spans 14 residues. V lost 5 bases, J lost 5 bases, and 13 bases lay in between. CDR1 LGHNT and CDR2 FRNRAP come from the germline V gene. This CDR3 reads CASGPLLADQPQHF. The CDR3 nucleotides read TGTGCTAGTGGTCCCCTGTTAGCTGATCAGCCCCAGCATTTT.